One sample yielded the 13 T cell receptor beta chains listed below, sequenced in a study of shared T cell receptors in the human thymus. The method was immunoSEQ multiplex PCR; TCRdb's version includes in-frame clones alone and lacks a portion of them. This table has approximately 730,000 clones, 80% to 90% appearing once. A further study also used this sample, focusing on human thymus T cells.

Sequenced: thymocytes. The receptors derive from a girl less than two years old with a congenital heart defect.

The gene calls are TRBV5-6 and TRBJ2-6; D possibly corresponds to TRBD2 (6 bases). V gave up 2 bases and J gave up 0 bases, with 9 bases separating them. The germline V gene has CDR1 SGHDT and CDR2 YYEEEE. The CDR3 has 16 residues. The CDR3 reads CASSFLGSSGANVLTF. In DNA, the CDR3 is TGTGCCAGCAGCTTTCTCGGGAGCTCTGGGGCCAACGTCCTGACTTTC.

The chain has TRBV19 and TRBJ1-4, with D uncertain. Germline V lookup: CDR1 LNHDA, CDR2 SQIVND (reference sequence). Trimming removed 4 bases at V and 12 bases at J, with 9 bases between. The CDR3 covers 11 residues. The CDR3 sequence is CASSTPGELFF. The DNA of the CDR3 is TGTGCCAGTAGTACCCCCGGGGAACTGTTTTTT.

CDR3: CASSRRASDEQYF. In DNA form, the CDR3 reads TGTGCCAGCAGCCGCAGGGCCTCGGACGAGCAGTACTTC. This chain connects TRBV11-1 to TRBJ2-7; a possible D gene is TRBD1 (5 bases). This CDR3 has 13 amino acids. From germline, CDR1 is SGHAT and CDR2 FQDESV (reference sequence). The V gene lost 5 bases and the J gene lost 5 bases, with 13 bases spanning the gap. Supplemented by reference TRBV11-1 and TRBJ2-7, the full variable domain reads EAEVAQSPRYKITEKSQAVAFWCDPISGHATLYWYRQILGQGPELLVQFQDESVVDDSQLPKDRFSAERLKGVDSTLKIQPAELGDSAMYLCASSRRASDEQYFGPGTRLTVT.

A few counts support this clone. This chain uses TRBV5-4 with TRBJ2-1; 8 bases agree with TRBD2. The ends lost 0 bases at V and 10 bases at J; junction bases unmatched: 9. This CDR3 is built from 15 residues. Germline assignment: CDR1 SGHNT and CDR2 YYREEE (reference sequence). This CDR3 reads CASSLGSGGVEEQFF. The CDR3 coding sequence is TGTGCCAGCAGCTTGGGGTCCGGGGGGGTAGAAGAGCAGTTCTTC.

This clone was seen just once. The J gene is TRBJ2-1, the V gene TRBV25-1, with 7 bases aligning to TRBD2. Germline values: CDR1 MGHDK, CDR2 SYGVNS. The CDR3 sequence is 14 residues long. Trimming at V came to 4 bases and at J to 10 bases, leaving 10 bases not matched to a gene. The CDR3 sequence is CASSALLLTSEQFF. The CDR3 DNA reads as TGTGCCAGCAGTGCCCTATTATTGACTAGCGAGCAGTTCTTC.

The CDR3 here is CATSRGRYSRDIRNSPLHF. In DNA, the CDR3 is TGTGCCACCAGCAGAGGTCGATATTCAAGGGACATCCGCAATTCACCCCTCCACTTT. This sequence joins TRBV15 and TRBJ1-6; weak D call: TRBD1 (6 bases). Germline CDR1 and CDR2: LNHNV and YYDKDF (reference sequence). The CDR3 totals 19 residues. Trimming removed 1 base from V and 7 bases from J, with 23 bases in between. Variable domain in full (rest from reference TRBV15 and TRBJ1-6): DAMVIQNPRYQVTQFGKPVTLSCSQTLNHNVMYWYQQKSSQAPKLLFHYYDKDFNNEADTPDNFQSRRPNTSFCFLDIRSPGLGDTAMYLCATSRGRYSRDIRNSPLHFGNGTRLTVT.

The rearrangement joins TRBV7-6 to TRBJ2-7; TRBD1 matches at 9 bases. Germline V gene data show CDR1 as SGHVS and CDR2 as FNYEAQ. This CDR3 comprises 14 residues. V was clipped by 8 bases and J by 1 base; unmatched bases: 6. CDR3 in DNA: TGTGCCAGCGGTCCGGGACAGGGTTCCTACGAGCAGTACTTC. As protein: CASGPGQGSYEQYF.

This sequence joins TRBV4-1 and TRBJ2-7, with D possibly TRBD2 on 6 matching bases. The germline CDR1 and CDR2 sequences are MGHRA and YSYEKL. The CDR3 is 13 amino acids. V was clipped by 0 bases and J by 3 bases, with 6 bases between them. This chain's CDR3 is CASSQEEGYEQYF. In DNA form, the CDR3 reads TGCGCCAGCAGCCAAGAGGAGGGCTACGAGCAGTACTTC.

This rearrangement joins TRBV6-5 to TRBJ2-7; 8 bases align to TRBD1. Trimming took 2 bases from V and 0 from J; bases not matched to a gene: 6. The germline CDR1 and CDR2 sequences are MNHEY and SVGAGI. There are 16 residues in the CDR3. In nucleotides, the CDR3 is TGTGCCAGCAGTTACCTCCCGACAGGGGCCTCCTACGAGCAGTACTTC. This sequence encodes CASSYLPTGASYEQYF.

The chain carries TRBV6-1 and TRBJ2-5; D might be TRBD1 (6 bases). The CDR3 spans 12 residues. With 2 bases removed from V and 7 bases from J, the gap between germline ends came to 8 bases. The germline V gene encodes CDR1 MNHNS and CDR2 SASEGT. CDR3 region: CASSETQGTQYF. The DNA of the CDR3 is TGTGCCAGCAGTGAAACACAGGGGACCCAGTACTTC.

The chain recombines TRBV28 with TRBJ1-1; D gene uncertain. Germline assignment: CDR1 MDHEN and CDR2 SYDVKM. The germline V and J ends were trimmed by 5 bases and 1 base, with 14 bases remaining between them. This CDR3 region has 15 residues. The CDR3 nucleotides are TGTGCCAGCAGTCTGTCCGGAGGCAAGAACACTGAAGCTTTCTTT. Amino acids: CASSLSGGKNTEAFF.

The rearrangement joins TRBV7-9 to TRBJ2-1, with 7 bases matching TRBD1. Looked up from germline, CDR1 is SEHNR and CDR2 is FQNEAQ (reference sequence). This CDR3 region has 18 residues. V shed 0 bases, J shed 4 bases, and the junction held 12 bases outside the gene matches. In DNA form, the CDR3 reads TGTGCCAGCAGCTTAGCGAGTACCGACAGGGTAGCTTACAATGAGCAGTTCTTC. It encodes CASSLASTDRVAYNEQFF.

This clone was seen once. The V call is TRBV4-3, the J call TRBJ2-3; 8 nucleotides match TRBD1. Germline loops: CDR1 LGHNA, CDR2 YSLEER. V lost 4 bases, J lost 5 bases, and 11 bases stayed unmatched. The CDR3 extends over 16 amino acids. DNA of the CDR3: TGCGCCAGCAGCCCGAGGACAGGGCGCGAAAGAGATACGCAGTATTTT. This gives the protein CASSPRTGRERDTQYF.